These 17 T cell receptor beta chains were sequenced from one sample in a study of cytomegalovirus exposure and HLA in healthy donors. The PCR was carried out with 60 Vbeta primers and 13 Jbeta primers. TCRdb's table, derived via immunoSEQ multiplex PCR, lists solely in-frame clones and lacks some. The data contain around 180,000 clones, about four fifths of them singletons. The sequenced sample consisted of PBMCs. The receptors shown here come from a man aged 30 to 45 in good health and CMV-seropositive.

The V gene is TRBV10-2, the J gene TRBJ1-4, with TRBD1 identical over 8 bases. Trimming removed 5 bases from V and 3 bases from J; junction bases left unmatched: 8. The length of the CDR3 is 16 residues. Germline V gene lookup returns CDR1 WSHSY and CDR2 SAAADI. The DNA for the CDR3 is TGCGCCAGCAGTTTGGCTCAGGGGGCGTCTAATGAAAAACTGTTTTTT. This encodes CASSLAQGASNEKLFF.

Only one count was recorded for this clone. The CDR3 DNA sequence: TGTGCCAGCAGCTTAGGACAGTTCCAAGAGACCCAGTACTTC. It encodes CASSLGQFQETQYF. This chain uses TRBV7-8 with TRBJ2-5; the D gene is possibly TRBD1 (5 bases). V lost 1 base to trimming and J lost 1 base, with 7 bases between them. The germline gives CDR1 SGHVS, CDR2 FQNEAQ. The CDR3 is 14 amino acids. The whole variable domain, filled in from reference TRBV7-8 and TRBJ2-5, reads GAGVSQSPRYKVAKRGQDVALRCDPISGHVSLFWYQQALGQGPEFLTYFQNEAQLDKSGLPSDRFFAERPEGSVSTLKIQRTQQEDSAVYLCASSLGQFQETQYFGPGTRLLVL.

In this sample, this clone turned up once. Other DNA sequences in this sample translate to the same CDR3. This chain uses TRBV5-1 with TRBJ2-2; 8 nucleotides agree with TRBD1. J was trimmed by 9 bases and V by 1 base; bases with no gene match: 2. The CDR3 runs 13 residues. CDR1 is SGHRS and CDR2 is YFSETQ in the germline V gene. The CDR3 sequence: CASSLTGGRELFF. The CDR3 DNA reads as TGCGCCAGCAGCTTGACAGGGGGGCGGGAGCTGTTTTTT.

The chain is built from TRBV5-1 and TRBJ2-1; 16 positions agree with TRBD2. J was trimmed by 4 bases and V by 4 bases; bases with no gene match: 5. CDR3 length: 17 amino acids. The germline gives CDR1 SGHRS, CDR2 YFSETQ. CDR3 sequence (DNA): TGCGCCAGCAGCCCCGGGACTAGCGGGAGGGTTTACAATGAGCAGTTCTTC. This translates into CASSPGTSGRVYNEQFF.

This CDR3 is CASRLGQGQETQYF. The CDR3 nucleotides read TGCGCCAGCAGATTGGGACAGGGCCAAGAGACCCAGTACTTC. V and J are TRBV4-1 and TRBJ2-5; 9 bases map to TRBD1. The V and J ends lost 6 bases and 1 base, in that order; junction bases with no gene match: 3. CDR3 size: 14 residues. CDR1 and CDR2 from the germline V gene are MGHRA and YSYEKL.

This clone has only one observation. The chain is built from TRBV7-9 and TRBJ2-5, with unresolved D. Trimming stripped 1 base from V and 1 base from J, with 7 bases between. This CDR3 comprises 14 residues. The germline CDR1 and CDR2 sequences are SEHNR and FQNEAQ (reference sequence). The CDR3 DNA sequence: TGTGCCAGCAGCTTAGGTAGAGCCCAAGAGACCCAGTACTTC. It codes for CASSLGRAQETQYF.

CDR3 sequence: CASSLGTSGINEQFF. Here the CDR3 DNA reads TGTGCCAGCAGTCTAGGGACTAGCGGGATCAATGAGCAGTTCTTC. The V call is TRBV27, the J call TRBJ2-1; TRBD2 aligns across 13 bases. V gave up 5 bases and J gave up 6 bases; unmatched junction bases: 4. The length of the CDR3 is 15 residues. The germline gives CDR1 MNHEY, CDR2 SMNVEV (reference sequence).

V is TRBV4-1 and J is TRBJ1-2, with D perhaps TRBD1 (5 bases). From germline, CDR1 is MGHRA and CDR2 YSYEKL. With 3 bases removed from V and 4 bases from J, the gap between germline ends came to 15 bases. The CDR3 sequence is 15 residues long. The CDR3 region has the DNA TGCGCCAGCAGCCAGGGGGAGGGAGGCCGCTATGGCTACACCTTC. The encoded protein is CASSQGEGGRYGYTF.

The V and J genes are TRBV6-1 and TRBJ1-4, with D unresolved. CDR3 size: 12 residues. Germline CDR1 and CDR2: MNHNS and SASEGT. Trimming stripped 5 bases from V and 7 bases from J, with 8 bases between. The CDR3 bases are TGTGCCAGCAGTCCCCTGTCTGAAAAACTGTTTTTT. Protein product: CASSPLSEKLFF.

The CDR3 sequence is CATVPHNQPQHF. CDR3 sequence (DNA): TGTGCTACGGTACCTCACAATCAGCCCCAGCATTTT. The chain joins TRBV28 to TRBJ1-5; unclear D gene. The germline V gene encodes CDR1 MDHEN and CDR2 SYDVKM. The CDR3 totals 12 residues.

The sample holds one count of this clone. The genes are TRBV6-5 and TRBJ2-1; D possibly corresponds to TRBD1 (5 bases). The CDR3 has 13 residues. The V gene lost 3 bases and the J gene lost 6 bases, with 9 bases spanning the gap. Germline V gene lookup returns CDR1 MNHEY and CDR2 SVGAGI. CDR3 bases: TGTGCCAGCAGTTATTTTCAGGGCAATGAGCAGTTCTTC. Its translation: CASSYFQGNEQFF.

The CDR3 region is CASSPTGGGYGYTF. The DNA of the CDR3 is TGTGCCAGCAGCCCGACAGGGGGTGGCTATGGCTACACCTTC. V is TRBV11-2 and J is TRBJ1-2; 9 nucleotides agree with TRBD1. Germline V CDR1 and CDR2: SGHAT, FQNNGV. Losses at the gene ends were 5 bases for V and 4 bases for J; bases not matched to a gene: 5. The CDR3 is 14 residues long. The variable domain in full, completed from reference TRBV11-2 and TRBJ1-2, reads EAGVAQSPRYKIIEKRQSVAFWCNPISGHATLYWYQQILGQGPKLLIQFQNNGVVDDSQLPKDRFSAERLKGVDSTLKIQPAKLEDSAVYLCASSPTGGGYGYTFGSGTRLTVV.

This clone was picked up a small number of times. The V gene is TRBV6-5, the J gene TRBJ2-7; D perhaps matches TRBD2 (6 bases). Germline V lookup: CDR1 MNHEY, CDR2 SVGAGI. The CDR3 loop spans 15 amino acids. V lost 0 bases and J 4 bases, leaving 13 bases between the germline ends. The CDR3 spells CASSYSSSGGYEQYF. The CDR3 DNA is TGTGCCAGCAGTTACTCGAGTAGCGGAGGGTACGAGCAGTACTTC.

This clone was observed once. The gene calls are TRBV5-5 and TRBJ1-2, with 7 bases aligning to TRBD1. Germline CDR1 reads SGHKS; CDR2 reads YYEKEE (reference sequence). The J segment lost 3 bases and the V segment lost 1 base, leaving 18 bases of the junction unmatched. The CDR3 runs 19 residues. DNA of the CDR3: TGTGCCAGCAGCTTGAATCCGTGGGCCAATACAGGGGTGGACTATGGCTACACCTTC. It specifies CASSLNPWANTGVDYGYTF.

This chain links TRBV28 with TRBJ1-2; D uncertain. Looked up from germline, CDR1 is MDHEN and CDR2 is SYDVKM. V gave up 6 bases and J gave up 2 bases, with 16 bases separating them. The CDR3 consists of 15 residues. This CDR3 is CASSLGRTLNYGYTF. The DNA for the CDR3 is TGTGCCAGCAGCTTAGGGAGAACATTGAACTATGGCTACACCTTC.

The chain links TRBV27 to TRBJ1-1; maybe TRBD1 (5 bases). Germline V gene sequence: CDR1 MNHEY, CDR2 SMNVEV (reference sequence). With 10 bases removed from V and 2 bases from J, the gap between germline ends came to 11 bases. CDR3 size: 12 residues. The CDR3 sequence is CATATANTEAFF. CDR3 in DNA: TGTGCCACCGCGACAGCCAACACTGAAGCTTTCTTT.

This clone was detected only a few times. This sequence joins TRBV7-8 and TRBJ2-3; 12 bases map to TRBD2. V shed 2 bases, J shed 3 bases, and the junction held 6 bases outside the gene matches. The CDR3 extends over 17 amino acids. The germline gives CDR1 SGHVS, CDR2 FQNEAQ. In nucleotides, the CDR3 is TGTGCCAGCAGCTTACTAGCGGGAGGGGAGGGGACAGATACGCAGTATTTT. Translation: CASSLLAGGEGTDTQYF. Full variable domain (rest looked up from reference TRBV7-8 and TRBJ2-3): GAGVSQSPRYKVAKRGQDVALRCDPISGHVSLFWYQQALGQGPEFLTYFQNEAQLDKSGLPSDRFFAERPEGSVSTLKIQRTQQEDSAVYLCASSLLAGGEGTDTQYFGPGTRLTVL.